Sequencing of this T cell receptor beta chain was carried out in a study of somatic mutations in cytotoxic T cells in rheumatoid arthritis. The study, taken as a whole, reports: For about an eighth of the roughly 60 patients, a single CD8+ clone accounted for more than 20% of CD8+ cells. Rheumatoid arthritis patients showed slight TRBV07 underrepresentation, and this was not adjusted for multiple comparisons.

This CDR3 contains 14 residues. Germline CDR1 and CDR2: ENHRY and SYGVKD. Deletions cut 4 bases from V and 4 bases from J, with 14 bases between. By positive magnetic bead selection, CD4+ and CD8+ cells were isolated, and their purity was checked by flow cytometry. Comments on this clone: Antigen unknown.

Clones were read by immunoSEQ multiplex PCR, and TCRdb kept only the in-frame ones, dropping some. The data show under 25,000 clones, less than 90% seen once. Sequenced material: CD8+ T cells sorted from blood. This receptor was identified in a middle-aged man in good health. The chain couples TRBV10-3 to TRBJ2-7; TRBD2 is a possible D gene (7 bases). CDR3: CAISGGRGGYEQYF. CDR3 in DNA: TGTGCCATCAGTGGGGGCAGGGGAGGGTACGAGCAGTACTTC.